This is a list of T cell receptor beta chains from one sample in a study of OX40 agonist ivuxolimab in advanced cancers. Data came from immunoSEQ multiplex PCR; TCRdb stores just in-frame clones and leaves some out. The table has roughly 75,000 clones, around nine tenths seen once; the top ten hold about 0.4%. The sequencing used CD4+ or CD8+ T cells sorted from blood, collected in a trial of the OX40 agonist ivuxolimab. The receptors come from an adult with an advanced solid tumor such as melanoma, head and neck, liver or kidney cancer. The CDR3 runs from the conserved cysteine through the conserved F or W. Part of the rows lack a size; the others show once, few, many or a class for expanded clones.

clone_size	j_call	v_call	cdr3_aa
-	TRBJ2-1	TRBV28	CASSPGLLPSEQFF
-	TRBJ2-7	TRBV7-2	CASSLAGGATYEQYF
-	TRBJ1-1	TRBV11-2	CASSSGVAQGQKAFF
-	TRBJ1-6	TRBV7-2	CASSLADNSPLHF
-	TRBJ1-3	TRBV7-6	CASSWGPRGQGLGNTIYF
-	TRBJ2-7	TRBV7-9	CASSPLGQPSYEQYF
-	TRBJ1-5	TRBV6-1	CASSELGGAGNQPQHF
-	TRBJ1-2	TRBV27	CASSGAGTGIGYTF
once	TRBJ1-1	TRBV10-3	CAISGNTEAFF
-	TRBJ2-3	TRBV27	CASRWGSDTQYF
-	TRBJ1-1	TRBV7-9	CASSLGGGKSTEAFF
-	TRBJ2-7	TRBV11-2	CASSSGLSPYEQYF
once	TRBJ2-1	TRBV6-5	CASRRDRYNEQFF
-	TRBJ2-3	TRBV13	CASRIEGKEDTQYF
-	TRBJ2-1	TRBV10-3	CATWTSGRDRNEQFF
-	TRBJ2-3	TRBV11-2	CASSRNWGGSGRLTDTQYF
-	TRBJ2-5	TRBV5-1	CASSSRGPSVGETQYF
-	TRBJ1-1	TRBV25-1	CASSDDRALEAFF
-	TRBJ2-7	TRBV4-3	CASSQARGVYEQYF
once	TRBJ1-4	TRBV19	CASRNPGERDGKLFF
-	TRBJ2-1	TRBV25-1	CASSSSGSGEQFF
-	TRBJ2-6	TRBV5-1	CASSAGNTGANVLTF
once	TRBJ2-3	TRBV7-2	CASSLLGSTDTQYF
-	TRBJ2-5	TRBV5-4	CASSFKGGGETQYF
-	TRBJ2-5	TRBV7-2	CASSLGGSGQETQYF
few	TRBJ1-5	TRBV30	CAWSVSGGNQPQHF
-	TRBJ2-1	TRBV5-6	CASTMYNSYNEQFF
-	TRBJ2-7	TRBV7-9	CASSFSGGRSYEQYF
-	TRBJ2-1	TRBV6-1	CASSEALAGYNEQFF
-	TRBJ2-5	TRBV5-1	CASGVGAQETQYF
-	TRBJ2-3	TRBV7-3	CASSLMASSTDTQYF
few	TRBJ1-5	TRBV30	CAWSLGTGDQPQHF
-	TRBJ1-2	TRBV30	CAWSFPPTEGRLANYGYTF
-	TRBJ1-1	TRBV9	CASSVGYTGGTEAFF
-	TRBJ2-1	TRBV7-2	CASTTSGYQFF
-	TRBJ1-1	TRBV11-2	CASSSNGQGGAEAFF
-	TRBJ2-3	TRBV5-1	CASSLVGGADTQYF
-	TRBJ2-3	TRBV28	CASSTPGTSGGTDTQYF
-	TRBJ1-5	TRBV28	CASSLSGGAGSNQPQHF
-	TRBJ2-7	TRBV5-4	CASSPGAGYSYEQYF
-	TRBJ1-5	TRBV28	CASSLGGTSFSNQPQHF
few	TRBJ2-7	TRBV28	CASSLPGGAYEQYF
-	TRBJ1-1	TRBV28	CASRGGTGDTEAFF
-	TRBJ1-4	TRBV28	CASTTGAGMANEKLFF
few	TRBJ1-1	TRBV14	CASSQGADRGKTEAFF
once	TRBJ2-4	TRBV2	CASSALAFQYF
-	TRBJ1-1	TRBV11-3	CASSPGQGRSEAFF
once	TRBJ2-3	TRBV18	CASSPSGTDTQYF
-	TRBJ1-1	TRBV5-1	CASSEFGPQNTEAFF
-	TRBJ1-2	TRBV7-9	CASSLAEENYGYTF
-	TRBJ1-5	TRBV27	CASSLSSQGDQPQHF
-	TRBJ2-2	TRBV9	CASSPRGTGNTGELFF
-	TRBJ2-7	TRBV5-1	CASSLTSGPYEQYF
-	TRBJ1-5	TRBV6-1	CASSLTGGSNQPQHF